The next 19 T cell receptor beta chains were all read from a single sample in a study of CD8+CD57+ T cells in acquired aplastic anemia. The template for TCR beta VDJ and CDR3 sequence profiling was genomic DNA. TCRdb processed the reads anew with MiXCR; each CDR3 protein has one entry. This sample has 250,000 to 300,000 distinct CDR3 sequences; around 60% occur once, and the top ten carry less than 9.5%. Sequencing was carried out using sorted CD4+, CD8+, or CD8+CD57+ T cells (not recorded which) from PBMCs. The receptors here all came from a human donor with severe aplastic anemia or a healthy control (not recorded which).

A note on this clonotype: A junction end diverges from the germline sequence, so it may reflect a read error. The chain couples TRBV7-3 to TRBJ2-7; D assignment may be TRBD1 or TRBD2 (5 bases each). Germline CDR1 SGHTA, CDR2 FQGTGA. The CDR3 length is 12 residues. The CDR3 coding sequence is TGTGCCAGCAGTTTGGGGCCGTGGGAGCAGTATTTC. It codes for CASSLGPWEQYF.

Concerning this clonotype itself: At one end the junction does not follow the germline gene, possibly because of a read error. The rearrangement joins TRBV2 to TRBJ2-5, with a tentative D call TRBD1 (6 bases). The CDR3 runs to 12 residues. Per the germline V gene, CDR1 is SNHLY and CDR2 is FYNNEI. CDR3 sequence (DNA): TGTGCCAGCAAGGGGGACCAAGAGGCCCAGTACTTC. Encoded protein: CASKGDQEAQYF.

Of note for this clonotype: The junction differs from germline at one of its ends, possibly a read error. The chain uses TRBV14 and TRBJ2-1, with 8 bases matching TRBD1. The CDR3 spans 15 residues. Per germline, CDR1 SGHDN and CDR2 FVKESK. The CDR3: CASSRRTGSNNEQFF. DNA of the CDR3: TGCGCCAGCAGCCGTCGGACAGGGAGCAACAATGAGCAGTTCTTC.

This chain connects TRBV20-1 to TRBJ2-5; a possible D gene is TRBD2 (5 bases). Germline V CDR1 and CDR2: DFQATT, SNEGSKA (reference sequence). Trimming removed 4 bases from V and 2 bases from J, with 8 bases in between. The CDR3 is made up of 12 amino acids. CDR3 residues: CSAIGVQETQYF. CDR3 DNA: TGCAGTGCTATCGGGGTACAAGAGACCCAGTACTTC.

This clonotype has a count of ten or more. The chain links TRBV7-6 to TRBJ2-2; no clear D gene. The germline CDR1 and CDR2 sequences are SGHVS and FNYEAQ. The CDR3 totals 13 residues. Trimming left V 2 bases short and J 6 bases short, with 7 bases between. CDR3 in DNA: TGTGCCAGCAGCTTAATACCATCCGGGGAGCTGTTTTTT. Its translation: CASSLIPSGELFF.

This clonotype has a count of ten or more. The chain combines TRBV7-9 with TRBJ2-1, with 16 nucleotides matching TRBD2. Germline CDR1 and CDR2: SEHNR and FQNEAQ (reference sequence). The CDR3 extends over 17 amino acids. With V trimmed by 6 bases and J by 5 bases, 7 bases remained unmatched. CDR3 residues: CASSTGLAGGPNNEQFF. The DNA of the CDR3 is TGTGCCAGCAGTACGGGACTAGCGGGGGGGCCTAACAATGAGCAGTTCTTC.

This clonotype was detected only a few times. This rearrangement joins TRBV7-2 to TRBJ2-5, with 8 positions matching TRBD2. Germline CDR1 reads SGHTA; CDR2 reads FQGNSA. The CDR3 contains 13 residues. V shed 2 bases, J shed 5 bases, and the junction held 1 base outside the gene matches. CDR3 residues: CASSLRLAETQYF. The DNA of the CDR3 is TGTGCCAGCAGCTTAAGACTAGCGGAGACCCAGTACTTC.

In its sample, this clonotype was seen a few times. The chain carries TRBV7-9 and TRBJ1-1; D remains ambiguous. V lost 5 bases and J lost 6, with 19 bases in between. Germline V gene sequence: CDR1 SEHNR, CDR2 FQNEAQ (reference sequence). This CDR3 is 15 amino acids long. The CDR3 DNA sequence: TGTGCCAGCAGCCCCCCAGGTTGGAGGGAAGCTGAAGCTTTCTTT. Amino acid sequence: CASSPPGWREAEAFF.

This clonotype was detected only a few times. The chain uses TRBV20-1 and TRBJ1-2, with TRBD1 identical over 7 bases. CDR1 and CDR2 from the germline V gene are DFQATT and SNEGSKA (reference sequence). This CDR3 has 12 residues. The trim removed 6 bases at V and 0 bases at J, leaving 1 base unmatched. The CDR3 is CSAGTANYGYTF. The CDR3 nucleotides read TGCAGTGCAGGGACAGCTAACTATGGCTACACCTTC.

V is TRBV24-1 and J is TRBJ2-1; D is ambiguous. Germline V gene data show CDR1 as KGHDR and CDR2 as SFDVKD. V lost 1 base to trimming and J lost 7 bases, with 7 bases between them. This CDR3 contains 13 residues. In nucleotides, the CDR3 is TGTGCCACCAGTGATTTCGTAACTAATGAGCAGTTCTTC. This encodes CATSDFVTNEQFF.

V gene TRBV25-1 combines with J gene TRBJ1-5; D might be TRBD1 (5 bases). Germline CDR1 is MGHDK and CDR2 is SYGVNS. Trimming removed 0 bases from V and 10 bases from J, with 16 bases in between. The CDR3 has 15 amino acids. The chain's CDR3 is CASSEYPRDRYPQHF. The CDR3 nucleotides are TGTGCCAGCAGTGAATATCCCAGGGATCGGTATCCCCAGCATTTT. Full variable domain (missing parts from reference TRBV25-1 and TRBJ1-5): EADIYQTPRYLVIGTGKKITLECSQTMGHDKMYWYQQDPGMELHLIHYSYGVNSTEKGDLSSESTVSRIRTEHFPLTLESARPSHTSQYLCASSEYPRDRYPQHFGDGTRLSIL.

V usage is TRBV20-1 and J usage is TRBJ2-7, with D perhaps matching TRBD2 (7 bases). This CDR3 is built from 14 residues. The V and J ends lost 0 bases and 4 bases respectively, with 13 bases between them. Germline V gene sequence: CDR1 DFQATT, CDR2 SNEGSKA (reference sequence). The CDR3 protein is CSARDQRGAYEQYF. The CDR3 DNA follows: TGCAGTGCTAGAGATCAACGGGGGGCATACGAGCAGTACTTC.

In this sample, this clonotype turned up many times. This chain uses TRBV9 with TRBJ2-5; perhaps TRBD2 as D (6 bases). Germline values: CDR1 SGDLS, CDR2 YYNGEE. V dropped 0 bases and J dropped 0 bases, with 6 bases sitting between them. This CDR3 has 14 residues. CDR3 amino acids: CASSVGGNQETQYF. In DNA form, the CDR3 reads TGTGCCAGCAGCGTAGGCGGGAACCAAGAGACCCAGTACTTC.

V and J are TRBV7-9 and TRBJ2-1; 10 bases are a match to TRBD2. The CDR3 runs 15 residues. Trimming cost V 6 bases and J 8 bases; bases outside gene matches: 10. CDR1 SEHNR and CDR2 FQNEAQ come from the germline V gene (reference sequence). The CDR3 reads CASRAPSGSIDEQFF. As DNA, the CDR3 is TGTGCCAGCAGAGCCCCTAGCGGGAGTATAGATGAGCAGTTCTTC.

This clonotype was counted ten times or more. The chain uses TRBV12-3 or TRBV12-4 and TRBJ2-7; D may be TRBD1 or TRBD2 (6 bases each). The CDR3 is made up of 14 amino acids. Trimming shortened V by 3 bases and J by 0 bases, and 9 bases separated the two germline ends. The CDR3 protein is CASSFTGASYEQYF. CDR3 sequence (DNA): TGTGCCAGCAGTTTTACGGGGGCCTCCTACGAGCAGTACTTC.

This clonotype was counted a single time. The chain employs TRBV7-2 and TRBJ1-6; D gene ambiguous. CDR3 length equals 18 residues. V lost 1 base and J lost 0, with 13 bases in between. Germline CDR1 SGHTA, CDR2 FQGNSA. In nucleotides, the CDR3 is TGTGCCAGCAGCTTAGTTAGTATCCGGAGCTCCTATAATTCACCCCTCCACTTT. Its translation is CASSLVSIRSSYNSPLHF. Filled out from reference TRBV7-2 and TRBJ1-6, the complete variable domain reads GAGVSQSPSNKVTEKGKDVELRCDPISGHTALYWYRQSLGQGLEFLIYFQGNSAPDKSGLPSDRFSAERTGGSVSTLTIQRTQQEDSAVYLCASSLVSIRSSYNSPLHFGNGTRLTVT.

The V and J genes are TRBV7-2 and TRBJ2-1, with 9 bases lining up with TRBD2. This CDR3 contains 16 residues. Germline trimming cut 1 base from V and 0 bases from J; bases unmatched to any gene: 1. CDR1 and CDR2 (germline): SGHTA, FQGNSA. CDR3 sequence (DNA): TGTGCCAGCAGCTTAGTAGCGGGAGCCTCCTACAATGAGCAGTTCTTC. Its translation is CASSLVAGASYNEQFF.

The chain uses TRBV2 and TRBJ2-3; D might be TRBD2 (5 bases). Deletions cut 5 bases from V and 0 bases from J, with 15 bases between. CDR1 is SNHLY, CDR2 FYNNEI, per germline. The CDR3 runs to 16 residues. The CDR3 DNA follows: TGTGCCAGCAGTCCGTGGAGCGGCTCTAGCACAGATACGCAGTATTTT. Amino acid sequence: CASSPWSGSSTDTQYF.

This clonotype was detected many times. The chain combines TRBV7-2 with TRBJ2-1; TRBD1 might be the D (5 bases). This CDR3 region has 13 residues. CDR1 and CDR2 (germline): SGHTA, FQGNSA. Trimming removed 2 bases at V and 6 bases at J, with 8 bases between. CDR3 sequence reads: CASSLRRGNEQFF. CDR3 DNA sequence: TGTGCCAGCAGCTTACGAAGGGGCAATGAGCAGTTCTTC.